This TCR beta chain came from a study of T cells in Graves' hyperthyroidism and ophthalmopathy. Background on the study: At the time of initial diagnosis and before any treatment, peripheral blood was collected. Study-level points and caveats: The blood repertoire included most of the expanded thyroid clonotypes above 0.001.

Comment on this clonotype: Its antigen is not identified.

Patients with uncontrolled infections, other autoimmune diseases, pregnancy or lactation were excluded. The PBMCs were sourced from fresh peripheral blood (less than 11 ml). CDR1 and CDR2 from the germline V gene are SQVTM and ANQGSEA. The V end lost 6 bases, the J end lost 3 bases, and 21 bases lay between the germline ends. This CDR3 spans 15 amino acids. Researchers amplified the TCR beta CDR3 regions from RNA transcripts. TCR CDR3 regions were first amplified by RT-PCR with HTBI primers. TCRdb re-called the multiplex PCR reads through MiXCR, storing one row per CDR3 protein. The sample has a few hundred thousand distinct CDR3 sequences, more than 13% seen once; the top ten hold about 31%.

This sequence originates from a woman aged 25 to 39 with Graves' hyperthyroidism. The specimen sequenced was blood. The genes are TRBV29-1 and TRBJ2-7; D perhaps matches TRBD1 (7 bases). The DNA for the CDR3 is TGCAGCGTCCCCGCAGGGGGGTCGGGCCGCTACGAGCAGTACTTC. Its protein is CSVPAGGSGRYEQYF.